The source of this T cell receptor beta chain is a study of CD8+ T cells in alopecia areata. General observations from the study: Resident alphabeta T-cell populations of normal skin are likewise subject to sequencing in scalp samples. Mice gave a clearer picture of TCR sharing than patients did, possibly for HLA-related reasons.

This sample's treatment: oral pan-JAK inhibitor, 5-10 mg twice daily. Isolated RNA was reverse transcribed into cDNA used as the sequencing template. Libraries were prepared by immunoSEQ multiplex PCR; TCRdb keeps only in-frame clonotypes and omits some of them. The sample has hundreds of thousands of clones, 66% seen once; the top ten hold roughly 1.2%. This CDR3 region has 17 residues. The V end was cut by 5 bases, the J end by 0 bases, with 16 bases between. Germline assignment: CDR1 SEHNR and CDR2 FQNEAQ (reference sequence). In the case of this clone: Its matching antigen is unknown.

This receptor was taken from a human donor with alopecia areata. The chain recombines TRBV7-9 with TRBJ1-4; D not certain. The starting material was CD4+ T cells sorted from blood, obtained at roughly week 45, from a patient treated with tofacitinib. The DNA of the CDR3 is TGTGCCAGCAGCGATACTAGAAATTACGCAACTAATGAAAAACTGTTTTTT. It codes for CASSDTRNYATNEKLFF.